These 20 T cell receptor beta chains were sequenced from one sample in a study of blood T cell repertoires in COVID-19. Only in-frame clones appear in the TCRdb table, and some are missing; sequencing was by immunoSEQ multiplex PCR. The sample carries approximately 140,000 clones, approximately 88% recorded once. The sequenced sample was peripheral blood. The receptors stem from an elderly woman with acute or convalescent COVID-19.

V gene TRBV3-1 (or the pseudogene TRBV3-2) combines with J gene TRBJ1-1, with TRBD1 identical over 8 bases. This CDR3 region has 13 residues. Trimming cost V 6 bases and J 2 bases; bases outside gene matches: 2. CDR1 is LGHDT and CDR2 is YNNKEL in the germline V gene (reference sequence). CDR3 protein: CASRGQANTEAFF. CDR3 sequence (DNA): TGTGCCAGCAGGGGACAGGCCAACACTGAAGCTTTCTTT.

This rearrangement joins TRBV4-3 to TRBJ2-1; the D gene is possibly TRBD2 (5 bases). Trimming cost V 4 bases and J 0 bases, with 10 bases left between them. Germline V CDR1 and CDR2: LGHNA, YSLEER. This CDR3 contains 15 residues. In DNA form, the CDR3 reads TGCGCCAGCAGCCGAGTAGGGAGCTCCTACAATGAGCAGTTCTTC. Its protein is CASSRVGSSYNEQFF.

The V gene is TRBV19, the J gene TRBJ2-1; tentatively, D is TRBD2 (5 bases). The CDR3 is made up of 14 amino acids. V lost 4 bases, J lost 0 bases, and 7 bases lay in between. The germline gives CDR1 LNHDA, CDR2 SQIVND (reference sequence). CDR3: CASSTGSSYNEQFF. DNA of the CDR3: TGTGCCAGTAGTACGGGAAGCTCCTACAATGAGCAGTTCTTC.

The rearrangement joins TRBV2 to TRBJ1-3, with TRBD1 matching 12 bases. The CDR3 is 14 amino acids. The ends lost 6 bases at V and 8 bases at J; junction bases unmatched: 5. Germline CDR1 and CDR2: SNHLY and FYNNEI. This chain's CDR3 is CASRGTGGMDTIYF. The DNA of the CDR3 is TGTGCCAGCAGAGGGACAGGGGGCATGGACACCATATATTTT.

This chain connects TRBV5-1 to TRBJ2-7, with 10 bases fitting TRBD1. V lost 7 bases to trimming and J lost 5 bases; unmatched junction nucleotides: 15. CDR1 and CDR2 from the germline V gene are SGHRS and YFSETQ. CDR3 length: 16 residues. CDR3 bases: TGCGCCAGCCGCCGGGACAGGGGCGTAATACTCGACGAGCAGTACTTC. Translating it yields CASRRDRGVILDEQYF.

The chain recombines TRBV30 with TRBJ1-3, with D perhaps TRBD1 (5 bases). The CDR3 length is 17 residues. Germline lookup yields CDR1 GTSNPN and CDR2 SVGIG (reference sequence). The germline V and J ends were trimmed by 0 bases and 2 bases, with 17 bases remaining between them. The CDR3 loop reads CAWSVQASRAPGNTIYF. As DNA, the CDR3 is TGTGCCTGGAGTGTACAGGCTTCCAGGGCGCCTGGAAACACCATATATTTT.

This chain uses TRBV21-1 with TRBJ2-7; the D call of TRBD2 is as the table states it, not checked on the DNA. TRBV21-1 is reported as a pseudogene. The CDR3 length is 16 residues. The CDR3 bases are TGTGCCAGCAGCAAAACCCCACTGGGAGTACTGGACGAGCAGTACTTC. Amino acid sequence: CASSKTPLGVLDEQYF.

The chain employs TRBV11-2 and TRBJ2-5, with 7 bases matching TRBD2. CDR3 length: 17 amino acids. J was trimmed by 8 bases and V by 3 bases; bases with no gene match: 18. The germline gives CDR1 SGHAT, CDR2 FQNNGV. This CDR3 is CASSFPTSGAAGGTQYF. DNA for the CDR3: TGTGCCAGCAGCTTCCCCACGAGCGGGGCGGCGGGCGGAACCCAGTACTTC.

The chain employs TRBV7-2 and TRBJ1-4; weak D call: TRBD1 (5 bases). V lost 0 bases and J lost 7, with 12 bases in between. The CDR3 is 15 amino acids. Germline loops: CDR1 SGHTA, CDR2 FQGNSA. CDR3 residues: CASSLASAGREKLFF. The CDR3 DNA reads as TGTGCCAGCAGCTTAGCGTCGGCAGGGCGTGAAAAACTGTTTTTT.

The rearrangement links TRBV12-5 to TRBJ2-7, with D hard to call. V was cut by 1 base and J by 12 bases, with 16 bases left in between. The CDR3 is 13 residues long. CDR1 is LGHNT, CDR2 FRNRAP, per germline. CDR3 in DNA: TGTGCTAGTGGTTTGGAGTCCCCGGGTCTGCGGTACTTC. It yields the protein CASGLESPGLRYF.

The chain couples TRBV7-9 to TRBJ1-2, with TRBD1 matching over 9 bases. CDR3 length: 13 amino acids. V shed 5 bases, J shed 7 bases, and the junction held 5 bases outside the gene matches. The germline V gene has CDR1 SEHNR and CDR2 FQNEAQ (reference sequence). The CDR3 sequence is CASSPGTGFGYTF. The CDR3 DNA reads TGTGCCAGCAGCCCGGGGACAGGGTTTGGCTACACCTTC.

The V call is TRBV6-5, the J call TRBJ1-2, with D hard to call. Germline V gene sequence: CDR1 MNHEY, CDR2 SVGAGI. With 2 bases removed from V and 5 bases from J, the gap between germline ends came to 9 bases. This CDR3 has 13 amino acids. The CDR3 region is CASSYGGRYGYTF. The CDR3 coding sequence is TGTGCCAGCAGTTACGGAGGGAGGTATGGCTACACCTTC.

The chain joins TRBV10-3 to TRBJ1-1; a possible D gene is TRBD1 (6 bases). Trimming pared 6 bases from V and 2 bases from J, leaving 22 bases between. Germline CDR1 is ENHRY and CDR2 is SYGVKD. The CDR3 has 17 amino acids. CDR3 nucleotide sequence: TGTGCCATCAGCTTAAGACCCATGGGACACGCCAACACTGAAGCTTTCTTT. It specifies CAISLRPMGHANTEAFF.

The chain links TRBV12-3 or TRBV12-4 to TRBJ2-7, with 7 bases matching TRBD1. This CDR3 has 13 residues. Trimming at V came to 6 bases and at J to 6 bases, leaving 8 bases not matched to a gene. For the CDR3, the DNA is TGTGCCAGCAGCCTTCGACAGGGTGGCGAGCAGTACTTC. Protein product: CASSLRQGGEQYF.

The chain recombines TRBV5-5 with TRBJ2-2; 8 nucleotides line up with TRBD2. The CDR3 totals 15 residues. Germline-derived CDR1 and CDR2 are SGHKS and YYEKEE (reference sequence). J was trimmed by 4 bases and V by 4 bases; bases with no gene match: 6. The CDR3: CASSKTAGGTGELFF. Written as DNA, the CDR3 is TGTGCCAGCAGCAAGACGGCGGGGGGCACCGGGGAGCTGTTTTTT.

The chain carries TRBV19 and TRBJ2-1; tentative D call: TRBD2 (6 bases). The CDR3 length is 16 residues. CDR1 and CDR2 from the germline V gene are LNHDA and SQIVND (reference sequence). With 1 base removed from V and 6 bases from J, the gap between germline ends came to 16 bases. CDR3 in amino acids: CASSIVPGGLINEQFF. The CDR3 bases are TGTGCCAGTAGTATAGTCCCAGGCGGACTAATCAATGAGCAGTTCTTC.

The chain has TRBV6-2 or TRBV6-3 and TRBJ2-5; possible D gene TRBD1, 5 bases. The CDR3 extends over 14 amino acids. Trimming took 0 bases from V and 5 from J, leaving 10 bases between them. CDR1 and CDR2 (germline): MNHEY, SVGEGT. The CDR3 coding sequence is TGTGCCAGCAGTTACTCAACCAGGGCGGAGACCCAGTACTTC. Translation: CASSYSTRAETQYF.

J is TRBJ1-4 and V is TRBV5-1; D is uncertain. The V end lost 0 bases, the J end lost 7 bases, and 13 bases lay between the germline ends. Germline V gene lookup returns CDR1 SGHRS and CDR2 YFSETQ. This CDR3 has 15 residues. CDR3 bases: TGCGCCAGCAGCTTGGACGGAGTCGATGGTGAAAAACTGTTTTTT. Protein sequence: CASSLDGVDGEKLFF.

This chain joins TRBV11-2 and TRBJ2-7; D unclear. Trimming removed 0 bases from V and 2 bases from J, with 5 bases in between. This CDR3 contains 13 residues. The germline V gene encodes CDR1 SGHAT and CDR2 FQNNGV. CDR3 amino acids: CASSLEGAYEQYF. The CDR3 DNA reads TGTGCCAGCAGCTTAGAAGGAGCCTACGAGCAGTACTTC.

Of note for this clone: Its ends do not fully match the called genes, so a read error is possible. The V and J genes are TRBV19 and TRBJ2-7, with D possibly matching TRBD1 (6 bases). CDR3 length equals 11 residues. CDR1 is LNHDA, CDR2 SQIVND, per germline (reference sequence). CDR3 sequence: CASSPLRGRHF. CDR3 nucleotides: TGTGCCAGTAGCCCACTCAGGGGCCGCCACTTC.